This T cell receptor (beta chain) was sequenced for a study of T cell clonotyping in hematopoietic cell transplantation. The CDR3 length is 11 residues. V shed 6 bases and J shed 5 bases, with 5 bases lying between them. Germline values: CDR1 SNHLY, CDR2 FYNNEI. The table came from immunoSEQ multiplex PCR; TCRdb's copy has only in-frame clones and leaves some out. The sample has fewer than 80,000 clones; approximately 94% are singletons. The sequence came from a man in his fifties or sixties in good health. Some clones in this sample may be carry-over from other donors' samples. The V gene is TRBV2, the J gene TRBJ1-5; D ambiguous. The specimen was peripheral blood mononuclear cells. The CDR3 coding sequence is TGTGCCAGCAGCCTTGATCAGCCCCAGCATTTT. Protein: CASSLDQPQHF.